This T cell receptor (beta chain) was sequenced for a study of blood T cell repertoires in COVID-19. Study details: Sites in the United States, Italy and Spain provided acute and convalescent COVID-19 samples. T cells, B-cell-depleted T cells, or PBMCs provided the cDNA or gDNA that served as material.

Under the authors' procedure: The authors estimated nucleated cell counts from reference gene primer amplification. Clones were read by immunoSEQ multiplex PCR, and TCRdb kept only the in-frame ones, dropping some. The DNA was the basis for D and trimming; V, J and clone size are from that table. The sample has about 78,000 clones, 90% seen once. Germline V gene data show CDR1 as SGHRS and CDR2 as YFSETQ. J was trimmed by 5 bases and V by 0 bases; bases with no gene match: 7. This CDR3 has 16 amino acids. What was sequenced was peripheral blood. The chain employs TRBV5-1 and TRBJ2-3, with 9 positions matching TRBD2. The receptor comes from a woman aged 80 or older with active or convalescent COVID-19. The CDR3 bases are TGCGCCAGCAGCTTGGAGGCGGGAGGGCCGGGAGATACGCAGTATTTT. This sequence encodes CASSLEAGGPGDTQYF. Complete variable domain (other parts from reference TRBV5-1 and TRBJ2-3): KAGVTQTPRYLIKTRGQQVTLSCSPISGHRSVSWYQQTPGQGLQFLFEYFSETQRNKGNFPGRFSGRQFSNSRSEMNVSTLELGDSALYLCASSLEAGGPGDTQYFGPGTRLTVL.